This entry lists 8 T cell receptor beta chains sequenced from one sample in a study of neurological immune-mediated disorders (dated by TCRdb to about 2019). Library generation was performed with 5' RACE. The data were produced on an Illumina HiSeq 2500. TCRdb itself trimmed the public reads at Q25 with fastp, ran MiXCR and retained productive beta chains. Rows are combined by CDR3 protein, so each entry shows the most common genes and DNA. This sample comprises 35,000 to 50,000 distinct CDR3 sequences, roughly 15% of them detected only once. Approximately 3.6% of the sample rests with the top ten. Sequenced material: CD4+ T cells from blood. The receptors derive from a woman aged 55-69 years with HTLV-1-associated myelopathy (HAM/TSP).

As for this clonotype: Mismatch with germline at one junction end may stem from a read error. This chain links TRBV5-1 with TRBJ2-5; tentatively, D is TRBD1 or TRBD2 (5 bases each). Germline lookup yields CDR1 SGHRS and CDR2 YFSETQ. The CDR3 spans 14 residues. This CDR3 reads CASSLAQEGETHYF. The CDR3 nucleotides read TGCGCCAGCAGCTTGGCACAGGAAGGGGAGACCCATTACTTC.

Comments on this clonotype: One end of the junction is discordant with germline, which a read error may explain. J is TRBJ2-3 and V is TRBV25-1, with D possibly TRBD1 on 6 matching bases. Looked up from germline, CDR1 is MGHDK and CDR2 is SYGVNS. This CDR3 comprises 16 residues. The CDR3 DNA reads TGTGTCAGCAGTGGGCGAGGTTACAGGGTTACAGATACGCAGTATTTT. The encoded protein is CVSSGRGYRVTDTQYF. Supplemented by reference TRBV25-1 and TRBJ2-3, the full variable domain reads EADIYQTPRYLVIGTGKKITLECSQTMGHDKMYWYQQDPGMELHLIHYSYGVNSTEKGDLSSESTVSRIRTEHFPLTLESARPSHTSQYLCVSSGRGYRVTDTQYFGPGTRLTVL.

This clonotype occurred many times. The chain employs TRBV20-1 and TRBJ2-3; 15 nucleotides align to TRBD2. The CDR3 loop spans 15 amino acids. V was pared by 3 bases and J by 4 bases, with 2 bases of the junction left unmatched. Germline CDR1 is DFQATT and CDR2 is SNEGSKA (reference sequence). In DNA form, the CDR3 reads TGCAGTGCTAGGGGACTAGCGGGGGGTGCAGATACGCAGTATTTT. Its protein product is CSARGLAGGADTQYF.

This clonotype was counted many times. The V gene is TRBV5-6, the J gene TRBJ1-5; D is unresolved. The CDR3 has 15 amino acids. The germline V and J ends were trimmed by 3 bases and 1 base, with 11 bases remaining between them. CDR1 and CDR2 (germline): SGHDT, YYEEEE. The CDR3 loop is CASSSVAGSNQPQHF. The DNA of the CDR3 is TGTGCCAGCAGCTCCGTCGCTGGAAGCAATCAGCCCCAGCATTTT. Complete variable domain (other parts from reference TRBV5-6 and TRBJ1-5): DAGVTQSPTHLIKTRGQQVTLRCSPKSGHDTVSWYQQALGQGPQFIFQYYEEEERQRGNFPDRFSGHQFPNYSSELNVNALLLGDSALYLCASSSVAGSNQPQHFGDGTRLSIL.

This clonotype was observed many times. This chain joins TRBV5-1 and TRBJ1-3, with TRBD1 identical over 7 bases. The germline V gene has CDR1 SGHRS and CDR2 YFSETQ. The trim removed 0 bases at V and 8 bases at J, leaving 8 bases unmatched. The CDR3 consists of 15 residues. The CDR3 sequence: CASSLEGAVPDTIYF. As DNA, the CDR3 is TGCGCCAGCAGCTTGGAGGGGGCAGTCCCTGACACCATATATTTT.

This clonotype was counted ten times or more. The J gene is TRBJ1-2, the V gene TRBV11-2, with D possibly matching TRBD1 (5 bases). The germline V and J ends were trimmed by 4 bases and 0 bases, with 12 bases remaining between them. The germline V gene encodes CDR1 SGHAT and CDR2 FQNNGV. This CDR3 is built from 15 residues. In DNA, the CDR3 is TGTGCCAGCAGCTCCCTTCGGGGCTCTAACTATGGCTACACCTTC. It is translated as CASSSLRGSNYGYTF.

The rearrangement uses TRBV11-3 and TRBJ2-3; D is ambiguous. Germline CDR1 is SGHNT and CDR2 is YENEEA. The V end was cut by 0 bases, the J end by 3 bases, with 4 bases between. This CDR3 has 13 residues. This CDR3 reads CASSLDTTDTQYF. The CDR3 DNA sequence: TGTGCCAGCAGCTTAGATACGACAGATACGCAGTATTTT.

The V and J genes are TRBV27 and TRBJ1-4, with 7 bases aligning to TRBD1. J was trimmed by 4 bases and V by 10 bases; bases with no gene match: 9. CDR3 length: 14 residues. Per the germline V gene, CDR1 is MNHEY and CDR2 is SMNVEV (reference sequence). This CDR3 reads CAIKRPGGNEKLFF. The CDR3 nucleotides read TGTGCCATCAAACGACCAGGGGGTAATGAAAAACTGTTTTTT.